Listed below are T cell receptor beta chains from one sample, sequenced in a study of blood T cell repertoires in COVID-19. Sequencing used immunoSEQ multiplex PCR; TCRdb keeps in-frame clones, though not all of them. The sample holds 200,000 to 250,000 clones; around 87% are singletons and the top ten take roughly 6.2%. Input material: peripheral blood. The receptors originated from a man in his sixties who had recovered from COVID-19. CDR3s include the opening cysteine and the closing phenylalanine or tryptophan.

V gene	CDR3 length	J gene	CDR3 protein
TRBV5-1	15	TRBJ1-4	CASSSGTRDSEKLFF
TRBV3-1/TRBV3-2	18	TRBJ2-7	CASSPHRLNRGPSYEQYF
TRBV5-1	15	TRBJ2-1	CASSLVGGAYNEQFF
TRBV7-8	17	TRBJ2-1	CASSLSHRGPPSNEQFF
TRBV2	13	TRBJ1-4	CASKTGGDEKLFF
TRBV5-1	13	TRBJ1-5	CASREREGRPQHF
TRBV27	13	TRBJ1-1	CASSMRKHTEAFF
TRBV27	15	TRBJ1-5	CASSSGTAMNQPQHF
TRBV4-1	21	TRBJ1-3	CASSQDGPGTGSLSSGNTIYF
TRBV7-9	9	TRBJ1-1	CVSPGEAFF
TRBV18	17	TRBJ1-5	CASSPTPGPNSNQPQHF
TRBV10-3	17	TRBJ1-1	CAISEAPGQGPNTEAFF
TRBV5-1	16	TRBJ1-4	CASSRDRVATNEKLFF
TRBV28	15	TRBJ2-2	CASSFGGANTGELFF
TRBV12-3/TRBV12-4	13	TRBJ1-1	CASGPYMNTEAFF
TRBV7-2	14	TRBJ2-5	CASSRQAKQETQYF
TRBV5-1	15	TRBJ2-3	CASSLALAGGDTQYF
TRBV28	12	TRBJ2-7	CASSTGGYEQYF
TRBV7-2	13	TRBJ1-3	CASSFRVTNTIYF
TRBV6-1	14	TRBJ1-6	CASSEAGGVSPLHF
TRBV12-3/TRBV12-4	12	TRBJ2-7	CASSSTGYEQYF
TRBV15	15	TRBJ1-5	CATSRKTVLNQPQHF
TRBV27	14	TRBJ2-7	CASSLSRQSYEQYF
TRBV10-3	13	TRBJ1-1	CAVTGQADTEAFF
TRBV24-1	15	TRBJ2-2	CATSTGLPNTGELFF
TRBV3-1/TRBV3-2	14	TRBJ1-1	CASSQEPGNTEAFF
TRBV7-8	13	TRBJ1-3	CASSFGQQDTIYF
TRBV7-9	14	TRBJ1-1	CASRWDRGQDEAFF
TRBV6-6	21	TRBJ2-7	CASSLTSVLGTGYSTGYEQYF
TRBV19	16	TRBJ2-3	CASSSQIRGDPDTQYF
TRBV6-1	16	TRBJ2-1	CASSESGVTGRYEQFF
TRBV5-1	16	TRBJ2-7	CASSFRGGGNSYEQYF
TRBV6-6	13	TRBJ2-1	CASSGTGSNEQFF
TRBV2	15	TRBJ1-5	CASSGEGQTWGPQHF
TRBV7-2	16	TRBJ2-2	CASRDSGGGNTGELFF
TRBV4-2	18	TRBJ2-7	CASSQRGQGLAGPYEQYF
TRBV3-1/TRBV3-2	19	TRBJ2-1	CASSPPVLLAGGLGNEQFF
TRBV3-1/TRBV3-2	15	TRBJ2-3	CASMSSGGSTDTQYF
TRBV6-4	15	TRBJ1-2	CASSVVEGAPGGYTF
TRBV3-1/TRBV3-2	13	TRBJ1-1	CASSQADRVEAFF
TRBV2	15	TRBJ2-3	CASSSRDRITDTQYF
TRBV4-2	16	TRBJ1-6	CASSQESGSYNSPLHF
TRBV28	22	TRBJ2-1	CASSFPSVPAVSRQWGQDEQFF
TRBV5-4	14	TRBJ2-1	CASSSGLDYNEQFF
TRBV7-3	12	TRBJ2-1	CASSLSSGEQFF
TRBV21-1	15	TRBJ1-1	CASSEPQGMNTEAFF
TRBV4-2	16	TRBJ2-7	CASSQDYRGLTYEQYF
TRBV6-5	14	TRBJ2-7	CASSFSRGLYEQYF
TRBV11-3	16	TRBJ1-1	CASSSRQGARNTEAFF
TRBV6-5	15	TRBJ2-1	CASSPGTSGINEQFF
TRBV6-1	13	TRBJ1-6	CASSEPLNSPLHF
TRBV9	15	TRBJ2-5	CASSAAGGRRETQYF